This T cell receptor beta chain originates from a study of T cell responses to AZD1222 COVID-19 vaccine (dated by TCRdb to about 2021). Some background on the complete study: A total of under 250 trial participants underwent TCR sequencing, of whom about 200 had received two doses of AZD1222 and about 25 had received two doses of the MenACWY control vaccine. Trial participants were enrolled into age subgroups of 18-55, 56-69 and 70-plus years, which contained 148, 28 and 57 TCR-sequenced participants, respectively.

The time point label of this sample denotes: sample from adult after SARS-CoV-2 infection, after symptom onset. Two convalescent COVID-19 patients, sampled after symptom onset from adults with prior SARS-CoV-2 infection, were also TCR-sequenced for comparison. About this clone: Its cognate antigen has yet to be identified. The sample holds no much larger clone one base away, and base qualities are not on file.

What the work shows at the level of the full study, not this receptor alone: No day 14 peak-response samples were available, so repertoires were characterized only after the peak T cell response. Conclusions about previously exposed vaccinees are limited, since just a handful of AZD1222 recipients were seropositive for SARS-CoV-2 at baseline. Participants were mostly white British and included more females than males, and it was suggested by the authors that clonal diversity may have been underestimated. The 56-69-year group was small, and its depth increase did not reach significance, likely because of low power. Nearly half of unique spike-specific TCRs reportedly recognized epitopes outside regions mutated in the B.1.351 and B.1.1.7 variants. After two AZD1222 doses, spike-specific TCR breadth and depth were significantly higher than at day 0 and than in MenACWY recipients. The vaccine-associated CD4 TCRs covered the entire spike protein, and the dominant responses fell in regions 160-218 and 743-854.

Including the terminal cysteine and phenylalanine, the CDR3 comprises 15 residues. Only the CDR3 DNA stays, 45 bases, in frame from base 1. The germline V gene specifies SGDLS as CDR1 and YYNGEE as CDR2. A distance of 15 bases separates the germline ends of V and J, which lose 3 bases and 3 bases respectively. The CDR3 regions of human TCRbeta chains were analyzed by immunosequencing. In the paper's pipeline: TCRs in the repertoires were compared against a reference library of SARS-CoV-2-specific TCRs that had been generated with the MIRA antigen-specificity platform. Breadth meant the fraction of unique TCRs that were SARS-CoV-2-associated, whereas depth meant the fraction of total T cells that were SARS-CoV-2-associated. Using the MIRA data, every spike-specific TCR was mapped to the spike region that the TCR reacted to and assigned to either a CD4 or a CD8 class. Log10-transformed breadth and depth values were compared by one-way ANOVA with Sidak's multiple comparisons tests. TCRdb obtained this table from immuneACCESS and retained in-frame rearrangements with V and J assigned. These tables miss some clones; where compared with another copy, unresolved V genes account for less than half of the shortfall, and the remainder is unexplained. The V and J calls and clone size are taken from that table; D and trimming were inferred from the DNA. In this sample the table shows 110,000 to 150,000 clones, more than 85% of which occur a single time. The ten largest account for 12% of the sample.

The sample was peripheral blood, taken after recovery from COVID-19. The chain is made from TRBV9 and TRBJ1-1, and possibly TRBD1, on 6 matching bases. The TCR sequence derives from an adult who had recovered from COVID-19. The DNA sequence reads TGTGCCAGCAGCGGGGGGCAAACAGGGTACACTGAAGCTTTCTTT. This sequence encodes CASSGGQTGYTEAFF.